The sequence of this TCR beta chain was determined in a study of human T cells and chemical hapten exposure. CDR3 length: 15 amino acids. Germline V gives CDR1 MNHEY, CDR2 SVGEGT. The V and J ends lost 7 bases and 2 bases respectively, with 15 bases between them. As for time point: patch test 1, 2 weeks after DPC sensitization. As for treatment: therapeutic diphenylcyclopropenone sensitization with weekly scalp DPC. MiXCR, applied by TCRdb to the RACE reads, yields one record per CDR3 protein. The profile shows some 180,000 distinct CDR3 sequences, 20% to 25% of them singletons. This clonotype was seen a handful of times.

Source: whole blood, taken in connection with sensitization to the hapten diphenylcyclopropenone (DPC). This receptor was identified in a woman aged 45-65 years with alopecia areata. Some clones in this sample may be carry-over from other donors' samples. The chain has TRBV6-2 or TRBV6-3 and TRBJ1-5, with unresolved D. CDR3 protein: CASTRLAGGNQPQHF. Here the CDR3 DNA reads TGTGCCAGCACCCGATTAGCTGGGGGCAATCAGCCCCAGCATTTT.